This TCR beta chain derives from a study of T cells in Graves' hyperthyroidism and ophthalmopathy. Note on this clonotype: Its antigen is not known.

Duration under 3 months, a NOSPECS grade of at least 4, and a Clinical Activity Score of at least 3 characterized the ophthalmopathy patients. Whole-study findings and limits: Blood also showed most of the thyroid clonotypes that were expanded above 0.001. Ophthalmopathy got predicted by the model a median approximately six months before its onset.

RNA transcripts provided the source from which TCR beta CDR3 regions were amplified. The HTBI set primed first-round TCR CDR3 RT-PCR. A single record per CDR3 protein comes from TCRdb applying MiXCR to the multiplex PCR reads. The data hold nearly 600,000 distinct CDR3 sequences, with 12% to 15% observed a single time. Between the trimmed V and J ends, which lost 7 bases and 6 bases, there was a span of 14 bases. CDR3 size: 13 residues. Germline values: CDR1 MNHNS, CDR2 SASEGT. Input material: blood. The sequence derives from a woman under 30 with Graves' ophthalmopathy. The chain is built from TRBV6-1 and TRBJ2-3, with D tentatively TRBD1 or TRBD2 (5 bases each). DNA of the CDR3: TGTGCCAGCAAGCCCACCGGGGCGGATACGCAGTATTTT. Translated: CASKPTGADTQYF.